Listed here are 20 T cell receptor beta chains from one sample, sequenced in a study of early T cells in non-severe SARS-CoV-2 infection. In TCRdb, the 5' RACE reads were re-called with MiXCR into one record per CDR3 protein. The sample records tens of thousands of distinct CDR3 sequences, 4.5% to 5.5% being singletons. Source material: whole blood. The receptors stem from an adult who was a healthcare worker with PCR-confirmed SARS-CoV-2 infection or an uninfected control (not recorded which).

The sample holds many counts of this clonotype. V gene TRBV11-3 combines with J gene TRBJ2-1, with a possible D match to TRBD1 (5 bases). Trimming left V 1 base short and J 6 bases short, with 10 bases between. The CDR3 is 14 amino acids. Germline values: CDR1 SGHNT, CDR2 YENEEA. Here the CDR3 DNA reads TGTGCCAGCAGCTTAGTAGGGGTCGGCAATGAGCAGTTCTTC. Translated, it gives CASSLVGVGNEQFF.

This clonotype was counted many times. The J gene is TRBJ2-6, the V gene TRBV20-1; D call uncertain. V lost 5 bases and J 0 bases, leaving 5 bases between the germline ends. The CDR3 extends over 13 amino acids. Germline assignment: CDR1 DFQATT and CDR2 SNEGSKA (reference sequence). The CDR3 loop is CSALYSGANVLTF. DNA of the CDR3: TGCAGTGCTTTGTACTCTGGGGCCAACGTCCTGACTTTC.

The table lists this clonotype with many counts. The V and J genes are TRBV29-1 and TRBJ1-3; D is undetermined. The CDR3 contains 16 residues. The germline V gene encodes CDR1 SQVTM and CDR2 ANQGSEA. Trimming removed 6 bases at V and 2 bases at J, with 20 bases between. CDR3 nucleotides: TGCAGCGTCGCGATCACAAGCCGCATAGCTGGAAACACCATATATTTT. The encoded protein is CSVAITSRIAGNTIYF.

V and J are TRBV20-1 and TRBJ1-1; D is ambiguous. This CDR3 has 11 residues. V was trimmed by 5 bases and J by 5 bases, leaving 9 bases between them. Germline assignment: CDR1 DFQATT and CDR2 SNEGSKA (reference sequence). CDR3 nucleotide sequence: TGCAGTGCTCGCAAAGATACTGAAGCTTTCTTT. Translating it yields CSARKDTEAFF.

This clonotype was counted at least ten times. V gene TRBV18 combines with J gene TRBJ2-1; D not resolved. Germline V gene sequence: CDR1 KGHSH, CDR2 LQKENI. Trimming removed 5 bases at V and 4 bases at J, with 12 bases between. The CDR3 runs to 14 residues. CDR3 sequence (DNA): TGTGCCAGCTCAATGATACAGAGATACAATGAGCAGTTCTTC. It specifies CASSMIQRYNEQFF.

This clonotype was counted many times. This sequence joins TRBV12-3 or TRBV12-4 and TRBJ2-7; 8 nucleotides align to TRBD1. After removal of 8 bases from V and 1 base from J, the junction contained 4 bases not matched to a gene. The CDR3 has 13 amino acids. CDR3 in amino acids: CASLGQVSYEQYF. The CDR3 coding sequence is TGTGCCAGCCTGGGACAGGTATCCTACGAGCAGTACTTC.

Many counts were recorded for this clonotype. The gene calls are TRBV20-1 and TRBJ2-2; D may be TRBD2 (6 bases). CDR1 is DFQATT, CDR2 SNEGSKA, per germline (reference sequence). The CDR3 runs 13 residues. The ends were cut back, 3 bases at V and 5 bases at J, with 10 bases in the middle. The chain's CDR3 is CSASGGTTGELFF. In nucleotides, the CDR3 is TGCAGTGCTAGCGGGGGAACGACCGGGGAGCTGTTTTTT.

The chain has TRBV9 and TRBJ2-2, with D unclear. In germline, CDR1 is SGDLS, CDR2 YYNGEE. Trimming took 1 base from V and 0 from J, leaving 1 base between them. The CDR3 has 13 amino acids. This CDR3 is CASSVTNTGELFF. Written as DNA, the CDR3 is TGTGCCAGCAGCGTAACGAACACCGGGGAGCTGTTTTTT.

This clonotype was seen more than once but under ten times. V gene TRBV2 combines with J gene TRBJ2-2; D is uncertain. Germline assignment: CDR1 SNHLY and CDR2 FYNNEI. The CDR3 contains 16 residues. Trimming pared 2 bases from V and 6 bases from J, leaving 16 bases between. Here the CDR3 DNA reads TGTGCCAGCAGTGAATGGGCAGGATCTCTCGCCGGGGAGCTGTTTTTT. It translates to CASSEWAGSLAGELFF.

This clonotype was counted many times. DNA for the CDR3: TGTGCCAGCAGTTACGGAGGCGCCGGCACTGAAGCTTTCTTT. It translates to CASSYGGAGTEAFF. The chain uses TRBV6-6 and TRBJ1-1; D is ambiguous. V dropped 2 bases and J dropped 4 bases, with 11 bases sitting between them. The CDR3 runs 14 residues. The germline V gene encodes CDR1 MNHNY and CDR2 SVGAGI (reference sequence).

This clonotype was seen many times. The rearrangement joins TRBV7-9 to TRBJ2-7; D not resolved. The ends were cut back, 2 bases at V and 2 bases at J, with 13 bases in the middle. This CDR3 comprises 15 residues. Per germline, CDR1 SEHNR and CDR2 FQNEAQ (reference sequence). This CDR3 is CASSLTGSLTYEQYF. CDR3 DNA sequence: TGTGCCAGCAGCTTAACGGGTTCTTTGACCTACGAGCAGTACTTC.

This chain uses TRBV18 with TRBJ2-5, with D possibly being TRBD1 (5 bases). In germline, CDR1 is KGHSH, CDR2 LQKENI. V was trimmed by 0 bases and J by 5 bases, leaving 7 bases between them. This CDR3 has 13 residues. Here the CDR3 DNA reads TGTGCCAGCTCACCACCGGGGCGGGAGACCCAGTACTTC. Encoded protein: CASSPPGRETQYF. The full variable domain, rest sourced from reference TRBV18 and TRBJ2-5, is NAGVMQNPRHLVRRRGQEARLRCSPMKGHSHVYWYRQLPEEGLKFMVYLQKENIIDESGMPKERFSAEFPKEGPSILRIQQVVRGDSAAYFCASSPPGRETQYFGPGTRLLVL.

This clonotype showed up many times. The chain has TRBV3-1 and TRBJ1-6, with D possibly matching TRBD1 (5 bases). CDR3 length equals 14 residues. V was cut by 3 bases and J by 8 bases, with 11 bases left in between. Germline CDR1 reads LGHDT; CDR2 reads YNNKEL (reference sequence). The CDR3 nucleotides read TGTGCCAGCAGCCAGGGACTTCAGGATTCACCCCTCCACTTT. Translated: CASSQGLQDSPLHF.

In its sample, this clonotype was seen many times. V is TRBV7-7 and J is TRBJ2-2; D is ambiguous. Germline V CDR1 and CDR2: SSHAT, FNYEAQ (reference sequence). The CDR3 has 16 amino acids. Trimming took 4 bases from V and 0 from J, leaving 12 bases between them. The chain's CDR3 is CASSSSGSPNTGELFF. The DNA of the CDR3 is TGTGCCAGCAGCTCAAGTGGCAGCCCGAACACCGGGGAGCTGTTTTTT.

Ten or more counts support this clonotype. The rearrangement links TRBV20-1 to TRBJ2-7, with D possibly TRBD2 on 6 matching bases. Looked up from germline, CDR1 is DFQATT and CDR2 is SNEGSKA (reference sequence). The CDR3 consists of 13 residues. V was trimmed by 1 base and J by 4 bases, leaving 11 bases between them. The CDR3: CSARVGSGYEQYF. The CDR3 DNA is TGCAGTGCTAGAGTAGGTAGCGGTTACGAGCAGTACTTC.

This clonotype was seen many times. The chain uses TRBV20-1 and TRBJ2-4; D tentatively fits TRBD1 or TRBD2 (5 bases each). V was shortened by 5 bases and J by 1 base, with 15 bases between the two germline ends. The CDR3 totals 15 residues. The germline CDR1 and CDR2 sequences are DFQATT and SNEGSKA (reference sequence). The DNA for the CDR3 is TGCAGTGCTTTACGAAGGGACGGGGCCAAAAACATTCAGTACTTC. This translates into CSALRRDGAKNIQYF.

This clonotype has at least ten counts. V and J are TRBV2 and TRBJ1-1; D unclear. Germline CDR1 SNHLY, CDR2 FYNNEI. This CDR3 spans 11 amino acids. With 6 bases removed from V and 7 bases from J, the gap between germline ends came to 9 bases. This CDR3 is CASSYRSEAFF. CDR3 DNA: TGTGCCAGCAGCTACAGAAGTGAAGCTTTCTTT.

This clonotype was detected ten times or more. The chain is built from TRBV9 and TRBJ2-5; D gene uncertain. Germline-derived CDR1 and CDR2 are SGDLS and YYNGEE. V was shortened by 3 bases and J by 7 bases, with 22 bases between the two germline ends. The CDR3 spans 16 residues. The CDR3 protein is CASSETPYLTEGTQYF. The CDR3 coding sequence is TGTGCCAGCAGCGAGACCCCGTATCTTACAGAAGGGACCCAGTACTTC.

This clonotype was seen many times. This chain joins TRBV5-5 and TRBJ2-3; TRBD1 is a possible D gene (5 bases). Germline V gives CDR1 SGHKS, CDR2 YYEKEE (reference sequence). This CDR3 contains 14 residues. The ends were cut back, 0 bases at V and 4 bases at J, with 9 bases in the middle. The CDR3 DNA reads TGTGCCAGCAGCTTGGAGGGGCAATCAGATACGCAGTATTTT. Its translation: CASSLEGQSDTQYF.

This clonotype has a count of ten or more. The chain uses TRBV6-1 and TRBJ1-5; D is possibly TRBD1 (5 bases). CDR3 length equals 14 residues. The V gene lost 4 bases and the J gene lost 11 bases, with 18 bases spanning the gap. CDR1 is MNHNS and CDR2 is SASEGT in the germline V gene. The CDR3 is CASSGGTLREAQHF. The CDR3 region has the DNA TGTGCCAGCAGTGGCGGGACCCTGCGGGAGGCCCAGCATTTT.